The clone carrying this TCR beta chain was observed a few times. This sample was taken from a study of blood T cell repertoires in COVID-19. Study-wide context: In each case, the material was cDNA or gDNA derived from T cells, B-cell-depleted T cells, or PBMCs.

All enrollees were roughly 18 to 100 years old and from 20 to 30 US areas. What the recovered Cohort 3 donors had was two negative PCRs, clearance, or symptom resolution. Per the original methods: It was from reference gene primer amplification that nucleated cell counts were estimated. The repertoire was sequenced with immunoSEQ multiplex PCR; TCRdb's copy has only in-frame clones and lacks some. The V and J calls and clone size were taken over from that table, and D and trimming were inferred from the DNA. The sample gives 390,000 or so clones, around 83% of which show up once; less than 6% is in the top ten. The sequenced material came from PBMCs or T cells enriched from blood (not recorded which). The clonotype comes from a woman between 50 and 59 years old who had recovered from COVID-19.

The CDR3 bases are TGTGCCAGCAGCAAGGGGTCCTACAATGAGCAGTTCTTC. Protein sequence: CASSKGSYNEQFF. This sequence joins TRBV7-2 and TRBJ2-1, with a tentative D call TRBD1 (5 bases). CDR3 length equals 13 residues. V lost 5 bases and J lost 1, with 6 bases in between. Germline values: CDR1 SGHTA, CDR2 FQGNSA.